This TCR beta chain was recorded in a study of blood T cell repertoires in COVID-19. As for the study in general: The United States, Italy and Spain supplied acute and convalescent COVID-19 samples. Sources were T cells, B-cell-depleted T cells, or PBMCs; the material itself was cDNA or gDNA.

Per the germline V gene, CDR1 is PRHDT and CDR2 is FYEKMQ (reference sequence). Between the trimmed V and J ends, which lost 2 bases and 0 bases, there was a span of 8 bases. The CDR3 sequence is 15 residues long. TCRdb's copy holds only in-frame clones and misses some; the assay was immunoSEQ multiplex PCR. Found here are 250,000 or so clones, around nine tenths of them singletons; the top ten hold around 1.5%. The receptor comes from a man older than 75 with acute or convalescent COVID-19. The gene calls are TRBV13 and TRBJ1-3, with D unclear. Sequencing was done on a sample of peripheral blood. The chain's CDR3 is CASSLILNSGNTIYF. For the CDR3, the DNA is TGTGCCAGCAGCTTAATACTGAACTCTGGAAACACCATATATTTT.